The 30 T cell receptor beta chains given below trace back to one sample, sequenced in a study of T cell responses to AZD1222 COVID-19 vaccine. Sequenced by immunoSEQ multiplex PCR; TCRdb stores in-frame clones only, minus some. The sample includes some 120,000 clones, over 75% of them seen just once. Sequencing was performed on peripheral blood, taken on day 0 of AZD1222 vaccination. Every receptor here comes from an adult in good health.

On this clone itself: Mismatch with germline at one junction end may stem from a read error. The rearrangement links TRBV6-1 to TRBJ2-1, with TRBD2 identical over 10 bases. This CDR3 comprises 15 residues. Per germline, CDR1 MNHNS and CDR2 SASEGT. CDR3 bases: TGTGCCAGCAGAGAAGCGGGGGGGCCCTACAATGAGCAGTTCTTC. This encodes CASREAGGPYNEQFF.

The genes are TRBV11-2 and TRBJ2-7, with 15 nucleotides matching TRBD2. CDR1 and CDR2 (germline): SGHAT, FQNNGV. The CDR3 has 16 amino acids. Trimming at V came to 3 bases and at J to 2 bases, leaving 2 bases not matched to a gene. In DNA, the CDR3 is TGTGCCAGCAGCTTCGGACTAGCGGGAGGGACCTACGAGCAGTACTTC. Translated: CASSFGLAGGTYEQYF.

V usage is TRBV4-1 and J usage is TRBJ2-1, with TRBD1 as a possible D gene (6 bases). The CDR3 covers 19 residues. V was shortened by 0 bases and J by 0 bases, with 18 bases between the two germline ends. Germline V gene sequence: CDR1 MGHRA, CDR2 YSYEKL. DNA for the CDR3: TGCGCCAGCAGCCAAGAGGATCTACGGACAGCAAGCTCCTACAATGAGCAGTTCTTC. Its translation: CASSQEDLRTASSYNEQFF.

The chain links TRBV7-9 to TRBJ2-2; 7 nucleotides align to TRBD2. Germline V gene sequence: CDR1 SEHNR, CDR2 FQNEAQ (reference sequence). This CDR3 contains 14 residues. The V segment lost 6 bases and the J segment 3 bases; nucleotides outside the gene matches: 4. CDR3 loop: CASSSSGDTGELFF. CDR3 sequence (DNA): TGTGCCAGCAGTTCTAGCGGCGACACCGGGGAGCTGTTTTTT.

With regard to this clone: The same CDR3 is also encoded by other DNA sequences in this sample. V gene TRBV19 combines with J gene TRBJ1-3; D unclear. Germline CDR1 is LNHDA and CDR2 is SQIVND (reference sequence). The CDR3 extends over 14 amino acids. The germline V and J ends were trimmed by 5 bases and 0 bases, with 8 bases remaining between them. The CDR3 loop is CASSHGASGNTIYF. DNA of the CDR3: TGTGCCAGTAGTCACGGAGCCTCTGGAAACACCATATATTTT. The entire variable domain, with the rest obtained from reference TRBV19 and TRBJ1-3, is as follows: DGGITQSPKYLFRKEGQNVTLSCEQNLNHDAMYWYRQDPGQGLRLIYYSQIVNDFQKGDIAEGYSVSREKKESFPLTVTSAQKNPTAFYLCASSHGASGNTIYFGEGSWLTVV.

The V and J genes are TRBV5-1 and TRBJ1-3, with 8 nucleotides matching TRBD1. The trim removed 4 bases at V and 1 base at J, leaving 7 bases unmatched. Per germline, CDR1 SGHRS and CDR2 YFSETQ. The CDR3 contains 16 residues. The CDR3 bases are TGCGCCAGCAGCCTGACAGGGGATGAGTCTGGAAACACCATATATTTT. Residues: CASSLTGDESGNTIYF.

The rearrangement joins TRBV4-1 to TRBJ2-1; TRBD2 is a possible D gene (5 bases). CDR3 length: 16 residues. V lost 3 bases and J lost 5, with 17 bases in between. Germline assignment: CDR1 MGHRA and CDR2 YSYEKL. The CDR3 protein is CASSHTTTRGNNEQFF. DNA of the CDR3: TGCGCCAGCAGCCATACAACGACCCGGGGAAACAATGAGCAGTTCTTC.

The rearrangement joins TRBV7-2 to TRBJ2-7; 11 bases are shared with TRBD1. From germline, CDR1 is SGHTA and CDR2 FQGNSA. This CDR3 has 16 residues. Trimming cost V 5 bases and J 2 bases; bases outside gene matches: 8. In DNA form, the CDR3 reads TGTGCCAGCAGCCCCGCCGGGGGACAGGGGGCCTACGAGCAGTACTTC. This encodes CASSPAGGQGAYEQYF.

The V call is TRBV5-1, the J call TRBJ2-1; D might be TRBD1 (5 bases). V lost 2 bases and J 0 bases, leaving 9 bases between the germline ends. This CDR3 region has 15 residues. The germline gives CDR1 SGHRS, CDR2 YFSETQ. CDR3 region: CASSFREASYNEQFF. The CDR3 DNA sequence: TGCGCCAGCAGCTTCAGGGAAGCCTCCTACAATGAGCAGTTCTTC.

This chain connects TRBV7-9 to TRBJ2-7; 9 nucleotides agree with TRBD1. The CDR3 totals 14 residues. Losses at the gene ends were 6 bases for V and 6 bases for J; bases not matched to a gene: 9. The germline gives CDR1 SEHNR, CDR2 FQNEAQ (reference sequence). As DNA, the CDR3 is TGTGCCAGCAGTCTACCGGGACAGGGATCCGAGCAGTACTTC. This gives the protein CASSLPGQGSEQYF.

This clone was observed once. This chain joins TRBV7-3 and TRBJ2-5; D tentatively fits TRBD1 or TRBD2 (6 bases each). This CDR3 has 16 residues. With 5 bases removed from V and 5 bases from J, the gap between germline ends came to 21 bases. Germline V gives CDR1 SGHTA, CDR2 FQGTGA. For the CDR3, the DNA is TGTGCCAGCAGCAATAGCCTTTTAGGAGGGGGGGAGACCCAGTACTTC. Protein: CASSNSLLGGGETQYF.

The V and J genes are TRBV7-9 and TRBJ1-6; unclear D gene. CDR3 length: 15 amino acids. Germline loops: CDR1 SEHNR, CDR2 FQNEAQ (reference sequence). The V gene lost 6 bases and the J gene lost 0 bases, with 9 bases spanning the gap. The CDR3 region is CASSDTSSYNSPLHF. DNA for the CDR3: TGTGCCAGCAGTGACACCAGCTCCTATAATTCACCCCTCCACTTT.

The V gene is TRBV7-8, the J gene TRBJ2-7; 11 nucleotides align to TRBD1. CDR3 length: 16 amino acids. The germline V gene encodes CDR1 SGHVS and CDR2 FQNEAQ. The ends lost 5 bases at V and 7 bases at J; junction bases unmatched: 13. CDR3 DNA: TGTGCCAGCAGCCGCCGCGGGGGGACAGGGGGTCTGGAGCAGTACTTC. This sequence encodes CASSRRGGTGGLEQYF.

This clone showed up just a few times. The V call is TRBV20-1, the J call TRBJ1-3; no firm D call. This CDR3 region has 13 residues. Trimming took 3 bases from V and 0 from J, leaving 6 bases between them. Per germline, CDR1 DFQATT and CDR2 SNEGSKA (reference sequence). The CDR3 nucleotides are TGCAGTGCTAGTAGAGGCTCTGGAAACACCATATATTTT. Its protein product is CSASRGSGNTIYF.

For the CDR3, the DNA is TGTGCCAGCAGCCGCACTAGCGAGAGCTCCTACGAGCAGTACTTC. Protein sequence: CASSRTSESSYEQYF. This rearrangement joins TRBV3-1 (or the pseudogene TRBV3-2) to TRBJ2-7; TRBD2 aligns across 7 bases. This CDR3 region has 15 residues. Germline CDR1 is LGHDT and CDR2 is YNNKEL (reference sequence). The ends lost 4 bases at V and 0 bases at J; junction bases unmatched: 6.

Worth noting for this clone: Additional DNA sequences in this sample encode the identical CDR3. V usage is TRBV18 and J usage is TRBJ2-6, with D perhaps TRBD1 (5 bases). The V and J ends lost 3 bases and 0 bases respectively, with 6 bases between them. Germline assignment: CDR1 KGHSH and CDR2 LQKENI. This CDR3 spans 15 amino acids. As DNA, the CDR3 is TGTGCCAGCTCACCGCAGGGCTCTGGGGCCAACGTCCTGACTTTC. Translating it yields CASSPQGSGANVLTF.

The chain links TRBV5-1 to TRBJ2-1, with D tentatively TRBD1 (6 bases). The germline V and J ends were trimmed by 0 bases and 4 bases, with 11 bases remaining between them. The CDR3 spans 15 residues. Germline V lookup: CDR1 SGHRS, CDR2 YFSETQ. The DNA for the CDR3 is TGCGCCAGCAGCTTGGACAGGGCAGCGTACAATGAGCAGTTCTTC. It is translated as CASSLDRAAYNEQFF.

Only one count was recorded for this clone. This rearrangement joins TRBV7-2 to TRBJ2-1; D perhaps matches TRBD1 (5 bases). The ends were cut back, 0 bases at V and 3 bases at J, with 6 bases in the middle. Germline CDR1 is SGHTA and CDR2 is FQGNSA. This CDR3 is built from 14 residues. CDR3 sequence: CASSLARDYNEQFF. The DNA for the CDR3 is TGTGCCAGCAGCTTAGCCAGGGACTACAATGAGCAGTTCTTC.

This clone was seen only once. The chain employs TRBV5-1 and TRBJ2-2; D gene uncertain. Germline V gene sequence: CDR1 SGHRS, CDR2 YFSETQ. V was clipped by 0 bases and J by 6 bases, with 15 bases between them. The CDR3 spans 16 residues. CDR3 sequence reads: CASSLAMGFAAGELFF. The CDR3 DNA sequence: TGCGCCAGCAGCTTGGCCATGGGCTTTGCGGCCGGGGAGCTGTTTTTT.

The genes are TRBV7-3 and TRBJ2-3, with TRBD2 matching 7 bases. Trimming took 5 bases from V and 0 from J; bases not matched to a gene: 2. The CDR3 consists of 14 residues. Germline loops: CDR1 SGHTA, CDR2 FQGTGA. The CDR3 is CASSPGRSTDTQYF. In nucleotides, the CDR3 is TGTGCCAGCAGCCCCGGGAGGAGCACAGATACGCAGTATTTT.

Only one count was recorded for this clone. The CDR3 is CASSRPSTDTQYF. Here the CDR3 DNA reads TGTGCCAGCAGTCGTCCCTCCACAGATACGCAGTATTTT. The J gene is TRBJ2-3, the V gene TRBV12-3 or TRBV12-4; D is undetermined. Trimming took off 5 bases at V and 2 bases at J, with 8 bases between the two ends. This CDR3 has 13 residues.

This sequence joins TRBV7-3 and TRBJ2-1; 13 bases match TRBD2. In germline, CDR1 is SGHTA, CDR2 FQGTGA. V lost 5 bases, J lost 9 bases, and 7 bases stayed unmatched. The CDR3 spans 15 residues. CDR3 loop: CASSPQGLAGAEQFF. In DNA form, the CDR3 reads TGTGCCAGCAGCCCCCAAGGACTAGCGGGAGCTGAGCAGTTCTTC.

The chain employs TRBV5-4 and TRBJ1-2, with 11 bases identical to TRBD1. J was trimmed by 9 bases and V by 1 base; bases with no gene match: 8. Germline lookup yields CDR1 SGHNT and CDR2 YYREEE (reference sequence). This CDR3 region has 15 residues. CDR3 DNA sequence: TGTGCCAGCAGCTTGACCCCGGGACAGGGGGTCCGCTACACCTTC. Amino acids: CASSLTPGQGVRYTF. The full variable domain, rest sourced from reference TRBV5-4 and TRBJ1-2, is ETGVTQSPTHLIKTRGQQVTLRCSSQSGHNTVSWYQQALGQGPQFIFQYYREEENGRGNFPPRFSGLQFPNYSSELNVNALELDDSALYLCASSLTPGQGVRYTFGSGTRLTVV.

V gene TRBV27 combines with J gene TRBJ1-2; D call uncertain. Germline loops: CDR1 MNHEY, CDR2 SMNVEV (reference sequence). V gave up 0 bases and J gave up 6 bases, with 8 bases separating them. The CDR3 spans 13 residues. CDR3 coding DNA: TGTGCCAGCAGTTTATCGTTTTTGGATGGCTACACCTTC. It specifies CASSLSFLDGYTF.

This chain uses TRBV28 with TRBJ1-3; no clear D gene. Trimming pared 7 bases from V and 0 bases from J, leaving 10 bases between. Germline CDR1 reads MDHEN; CDR2 reads SYDVKM. The CDR3 sequence is 14 residues long. The CDR3 protein is CASNGLFSGNTIYF. For the CDR3, the DNA is TGTGCCAGCAATGGACTCTTCTCTGGAAACACCATATATTTT.

The rearrangement uses TRBV6-5 and TRBJ1-3; unclear D gene. The CDR3 is 15 amino acids. Germline values: CDR1 MNHEY, CDR2 SVGAGI. Trimming cost V 4 bases and J 0 bases, with 10 bases left between them. The CDR3 DNA is TGTGCCAGCAGTTTTCGAGGTAGCTCTGGAAACACCATATATTTT. As protein: CASSFRGSSGNTIYF.

This chain links TRBV7-9 with TRBJ2-7; perhaps TRBD2 as D (6 bases). The germline gives CDR1 SEHNR, CDR2 FQNEAQ (reference sequence). V lost 5 bases and J 3 bases, leaving 8 bases between the germline ends. CDR3 length equals 12 residues. This CDR3 reads CASSPGLYEQYF. In nucleotides, the CDR3 is TGTGCCAGCAGCCCGGGACTCTACGAGCAGTACTTC.

This clone has just one count. The chain carries TRBV2 and TRBJ1-4; D is ambiguous. V was cut by 10 bases and J by 7 bases, with 19 bases left in between. This CDR3 contains 14 residues. The germline CDR1 and CDR2 sequences are SNHLY and FYNNEI. Here the CDR3 reads CATLREPTIEKLFF. CDR3 in DNA: TGTGCCACCCTTAGGGAGCCCACGATTGAAAAACTGTTTTTT.

The rearrangement uses TRBV9 and TRBJ2-1; 7 nucleotides align to TRBD1. The V segment lost 4 bases and the J segment 4 bases; nucleotides outside the gene matches: 5. The CDR3 is made up of 14 amino acids. CDR1 is SGDLS and CDR2 is YYNGEE in the germline V gene. The CDR3 sequence is CASSTGDSYNEQFF. The CDR3 bases are TGTGCCAGCAGCACCGGGGACAGTTACAATGAGCAGTTCTTC.

V is TRBV18 and J is TRBJ1-1, with D unresolved. V was shortened by 1 base and J by 2 bases, with 11 bases between the two germline ends. Germline V lookup: CDR1 KGHSH, CDR2 LQKENI. The CDR3 is 15 residues long. CDR3 in amino acids: CASSPLPGINTEAFF. CDR3 DNA sequence: TGTGCCAGCTCACCACTCCCGGGGATAAACACTGAAGCTTTCTTT.